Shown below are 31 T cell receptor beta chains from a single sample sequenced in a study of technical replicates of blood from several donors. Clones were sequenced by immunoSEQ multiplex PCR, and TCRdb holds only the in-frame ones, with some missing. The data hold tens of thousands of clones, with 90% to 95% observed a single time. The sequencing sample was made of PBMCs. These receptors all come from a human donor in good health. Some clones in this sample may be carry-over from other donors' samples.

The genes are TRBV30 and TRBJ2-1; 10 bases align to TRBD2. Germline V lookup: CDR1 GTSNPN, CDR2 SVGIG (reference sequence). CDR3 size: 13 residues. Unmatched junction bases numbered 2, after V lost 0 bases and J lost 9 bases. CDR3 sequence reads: CAWSVLAGSEQFF. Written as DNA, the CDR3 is TGTGCCTGGAGTGTACTAGCGGGATCTGAGCAGTTCTTC.

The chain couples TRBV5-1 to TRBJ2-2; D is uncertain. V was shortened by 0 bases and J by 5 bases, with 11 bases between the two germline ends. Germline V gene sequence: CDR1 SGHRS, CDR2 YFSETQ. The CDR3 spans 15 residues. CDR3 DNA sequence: TGCGCCAGCAGCTTGGTCGAGATGATAACCGGGGAGCTGTTTTTT. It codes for CASSLVEMITGELFF. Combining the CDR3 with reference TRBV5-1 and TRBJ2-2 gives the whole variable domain KAGVTQTPRYLIKTRGQQVTLSCSPISGHRSVSWYQQTPGQGLQFLFEYFSETQRNKGNFPGRFSGRQFSNSRSEMNVSTLELGDSALYLCASSLVEMITGELFFGEGSRLTVL.

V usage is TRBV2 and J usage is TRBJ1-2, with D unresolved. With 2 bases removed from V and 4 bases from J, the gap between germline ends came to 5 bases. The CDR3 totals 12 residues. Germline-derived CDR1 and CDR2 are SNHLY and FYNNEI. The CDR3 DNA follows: TGTGCCAGCAGTGAAAGCGTCTATGGCTACACCTTC. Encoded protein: CASSESVYGYTF.

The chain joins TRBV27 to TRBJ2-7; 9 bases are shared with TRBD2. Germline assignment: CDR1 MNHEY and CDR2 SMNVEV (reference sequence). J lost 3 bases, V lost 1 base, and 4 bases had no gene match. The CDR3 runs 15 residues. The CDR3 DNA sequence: TGTGCCAGCAGTTTATTAGCGGGAGCGGTCTACGAGCAGTACTTC. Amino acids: CASSLLAGAVYEQYF.

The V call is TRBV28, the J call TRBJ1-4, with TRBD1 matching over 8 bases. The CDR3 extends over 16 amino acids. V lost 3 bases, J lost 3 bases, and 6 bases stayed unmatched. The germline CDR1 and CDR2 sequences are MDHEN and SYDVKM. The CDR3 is CASSLPGGASNEKLFF. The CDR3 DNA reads TGTGCCAGCAGTTTGCCAGGGGGCGCATCTAATGAAAAACTGTTTTTT. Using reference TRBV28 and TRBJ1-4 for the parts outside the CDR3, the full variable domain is DVKVTQSSRYLVKRTGEKVFLECVQDMDHENMFWYRQDPGLGLRLIYFSYDVKMKEKGDIPEGYSVSREKKERFSLILESASTNQTSMYLCASSLPGGASNEKLFFGSGTQLSVL.

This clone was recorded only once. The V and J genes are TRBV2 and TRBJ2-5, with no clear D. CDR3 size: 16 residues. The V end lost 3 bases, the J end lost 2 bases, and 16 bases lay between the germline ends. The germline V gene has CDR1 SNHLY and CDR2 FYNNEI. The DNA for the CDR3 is TGTGCCAGCAGTGATCCGGTCGCCGAAGTACAAGAGACCCAGTACTTC. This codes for CASSDPVAEVQETQYF.

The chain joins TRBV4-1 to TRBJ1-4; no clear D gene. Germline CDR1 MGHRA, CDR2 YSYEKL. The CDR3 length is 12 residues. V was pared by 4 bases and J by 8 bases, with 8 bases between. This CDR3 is CASSPLEEKLFF. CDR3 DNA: TGCGCCAGCAGCCCCCTTGAGGAAAAACTGTTTTTT.

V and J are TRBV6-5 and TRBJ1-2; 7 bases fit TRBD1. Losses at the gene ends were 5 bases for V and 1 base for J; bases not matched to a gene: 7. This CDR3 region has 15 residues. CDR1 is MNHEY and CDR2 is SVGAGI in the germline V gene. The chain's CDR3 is CASSRQGPFNYGYTF. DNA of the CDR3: TGTGCCAGCAGTCGACAGGGTCCATTTAACTATGGCTACACCTTC.

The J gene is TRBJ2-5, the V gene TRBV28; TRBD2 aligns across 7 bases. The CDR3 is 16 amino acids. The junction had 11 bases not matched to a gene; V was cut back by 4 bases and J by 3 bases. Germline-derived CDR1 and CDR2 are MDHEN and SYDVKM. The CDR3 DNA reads TGTGCCAGCAGTTATCGAACCGGGACTATAAAAGAGACCCAGTACTTC. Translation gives CASSYRTGTIKETQYF.

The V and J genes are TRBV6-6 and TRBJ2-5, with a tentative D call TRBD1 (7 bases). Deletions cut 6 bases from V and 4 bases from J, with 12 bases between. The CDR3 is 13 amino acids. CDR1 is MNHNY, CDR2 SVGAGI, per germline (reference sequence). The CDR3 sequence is CASSRQGGETQYF. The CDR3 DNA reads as TGTGCCAGCAGCCGACAGGGAGGAGAGACCCAGTACTTC.

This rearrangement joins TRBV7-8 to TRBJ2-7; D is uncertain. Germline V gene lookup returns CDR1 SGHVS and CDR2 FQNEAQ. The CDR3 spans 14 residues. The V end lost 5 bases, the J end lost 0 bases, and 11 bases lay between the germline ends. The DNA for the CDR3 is TGTGCCAGCAGCGTCTACAGCAGCTCCTACGAGCAGTACTTC. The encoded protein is CASSVYSSSYEQYF.

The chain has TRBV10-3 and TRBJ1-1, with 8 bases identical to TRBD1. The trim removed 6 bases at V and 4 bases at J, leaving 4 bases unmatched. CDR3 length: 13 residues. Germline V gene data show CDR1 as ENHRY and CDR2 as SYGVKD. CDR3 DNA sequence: TGTGCCATCAGCTTAGGACAGGGCACTGAAGCTTTCTTT. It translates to CAISLGQGTEAFF.

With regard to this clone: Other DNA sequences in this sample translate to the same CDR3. The CDR3 sequence is CATSSRETQYF. The CDR3 DNA reads TGTGCCACCAGCAGCCGAGAGACCCAGTACTTC. The chain employs TRBV15 and TRBJ2-5; no reliable D call. The CDR3 loop spans 11 amino acids. V was shortened by 3 bases and J by 4 bases, with 3 bases between the two germline ends. Germline CDR1 and CDR2: LNHNV and YYDKDF (reference sequence).

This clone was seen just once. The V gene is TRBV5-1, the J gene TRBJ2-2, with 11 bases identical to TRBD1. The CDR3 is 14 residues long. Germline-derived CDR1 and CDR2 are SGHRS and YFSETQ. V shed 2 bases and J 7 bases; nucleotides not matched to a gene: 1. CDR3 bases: TGCGCCAGCAGCTTTGGGACAGGGGGCGGGGAGCTGTTTTTT. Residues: CASSFGTGGGELFF.

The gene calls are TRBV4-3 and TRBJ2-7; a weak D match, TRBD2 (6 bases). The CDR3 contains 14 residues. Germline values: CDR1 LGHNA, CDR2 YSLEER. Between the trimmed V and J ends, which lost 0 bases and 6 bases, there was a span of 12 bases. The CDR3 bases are TGCGCCAGCAGCCAAGATAGGGGCGGGGTCGAGCAGTACTTC. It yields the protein CASSQDRGGVEQYF.

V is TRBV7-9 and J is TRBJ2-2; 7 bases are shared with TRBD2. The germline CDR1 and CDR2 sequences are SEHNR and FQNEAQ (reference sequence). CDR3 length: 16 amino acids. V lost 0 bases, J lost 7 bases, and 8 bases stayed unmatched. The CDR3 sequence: CASSLAGGPRNGELFF. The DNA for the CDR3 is TGTGCCAGCAGCTTAGCGGGAGGGCCACGGAACGGGGAGCTGTTTTTT. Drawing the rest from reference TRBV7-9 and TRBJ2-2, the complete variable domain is DTGVSQNPRHKITKRGQNVTFRCDPISEHNRLYWYRQTLGQGPEFLTYFQNEAQLEKSRLLSDRFSAERPKGSFSTLEIQRTEQGDSAMYLCASSLAGGPRNGELFFGEGSRLTVL.

In DNA form, the CDR3 reads TGTGCCAGCAGCTTAGGAGCGGGAGGTCTAAGCGGGGAGCTGTTTTTT. This sequence encodes CASSLGAGGLSGELFF. This rearrangement joins TRBV7-2 to TRBJ2-2, with TRBD2 matching over 9 bases. Germline loops: CDR1 SGHTA, CDR2 FQGNSA. V shed 1 base, J shed 7 bases, and the junction held 7 bases outside the gene matches. The CDR3 runs 16 residues.

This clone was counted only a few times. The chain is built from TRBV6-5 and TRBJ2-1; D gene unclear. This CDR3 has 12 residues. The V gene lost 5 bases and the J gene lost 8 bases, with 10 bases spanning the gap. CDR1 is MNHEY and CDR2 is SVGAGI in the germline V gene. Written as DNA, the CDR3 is TGTGCCAGCAGTCAAGCCTATCATGAGCAGTTCTTC. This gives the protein CASSQAYHEQFF.

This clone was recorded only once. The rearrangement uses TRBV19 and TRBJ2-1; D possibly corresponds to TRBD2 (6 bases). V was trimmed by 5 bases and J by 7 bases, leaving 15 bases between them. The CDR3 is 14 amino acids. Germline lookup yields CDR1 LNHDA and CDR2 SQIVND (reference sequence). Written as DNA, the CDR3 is TGTGCCAGTAGTCCCCGTGGGGGGTGGAATGAGCAGTTCTTC. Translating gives CASSPRGGWNEQFF.

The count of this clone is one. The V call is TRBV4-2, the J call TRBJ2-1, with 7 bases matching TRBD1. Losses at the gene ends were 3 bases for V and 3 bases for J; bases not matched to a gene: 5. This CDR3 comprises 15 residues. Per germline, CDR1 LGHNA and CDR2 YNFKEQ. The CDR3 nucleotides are TGTGCCAGCAGCCAGGACAGGTTAAGCTACAATGAGCAGTTCTTC. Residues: CASSQDRLSYNEQFF.

The CDR3 coding sequence is TGTGCCAGCAGTTACGGGCAGCCTGCCGGGACCCAGTACTTC. Encoded protein: CASSYGQPAGTQYF. The gene calls are TRBV6-5 and TRBJ2-5; D gene unclear. The CDR3 has 14 residues. Trimming cost V 2 bases and J 7 bases, with 14 bases left between them. Germline V gene lookup returns CDR1 MNHEY and CDR2 SVGAGI.

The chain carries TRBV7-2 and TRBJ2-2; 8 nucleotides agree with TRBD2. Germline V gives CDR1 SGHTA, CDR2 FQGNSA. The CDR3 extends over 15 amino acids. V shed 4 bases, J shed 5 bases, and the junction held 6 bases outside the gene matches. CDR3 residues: CASSSSGSQTGELFF. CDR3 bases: TGTGCCAGCAGCTCAAGCGGGAGTCAAACCGGGGAGCTGTTTTTT.

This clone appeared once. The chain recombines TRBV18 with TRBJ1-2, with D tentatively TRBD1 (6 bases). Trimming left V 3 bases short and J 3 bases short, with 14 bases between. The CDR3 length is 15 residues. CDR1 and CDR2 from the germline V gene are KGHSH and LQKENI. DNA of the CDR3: TGTGCCAGCTCACCTGGCAGGGGCGGGCACTATGGCTACACCTTC. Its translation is CASSPGRGGHYGYTF. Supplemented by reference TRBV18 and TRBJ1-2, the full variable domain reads NAGVMQNPRHLVRRRGQEARLRCSPMKGHSHVYWYRQLPEEGLKFMVYLQKENIIDESGMPKERFSAEFPKEGPSILRIQQVVRGDSAAYFCASSPGRGGHYGYTFGSGTRLTVV.

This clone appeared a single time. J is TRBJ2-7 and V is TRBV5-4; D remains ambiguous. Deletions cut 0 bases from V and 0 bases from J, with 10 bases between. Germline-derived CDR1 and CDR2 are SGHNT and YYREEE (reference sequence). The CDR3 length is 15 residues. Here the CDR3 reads CASSLAGTASYEQYF. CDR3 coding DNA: TGTGCCAGCAGCTTGGCCGGAACAGCCTCCTACGAGCAGTACTTC. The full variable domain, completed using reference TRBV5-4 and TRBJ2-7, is ETGVTQSPTHLIKTRGQQVTLRCSSQSGHNTVSWYQQALGQGPQFIFQYYREEENGRGNFPPRFSGLQFPNYSSELNVNALELDDSALYLCASSLAGTASYEQYFGPGTRLTVT.

CDR3 sequence (DNA): TGTGCCAGCAGCCTGACAGTAAACTATGGCTACACCTTC. It is translated as CASSLTVNYGYTF. J is TRBJ1-2 and V is TRBV5-4, with TRBD1 as a possible D gene (5 bases). Trimming cost V 4 bases and J 2 bases, with 9 bases left between them. The CDR3 consists of 13 residues. Germline V CDR1 and CDR2: SGHNT, YYREEE (reference sequence). Full variable domain (outside the CDR3, taken from reference TRBV5-4 and TRBJ1-2): ETGVTQSPTHLIKTRGQQVTLRCSSQSGHNTVSWYQQALGQGPQFIFQYYREEENGRGNFPPRFSGLQFPNYSSELNVNALELDDSALYLCASSLTVNYGYTFGSGTRLTVV.

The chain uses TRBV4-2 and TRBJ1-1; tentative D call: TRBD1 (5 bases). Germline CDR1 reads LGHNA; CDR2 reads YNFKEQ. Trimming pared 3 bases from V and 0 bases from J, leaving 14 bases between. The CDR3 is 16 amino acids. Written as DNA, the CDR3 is TGTGCCAGCAGCCATACCCCGGACACCTTGAACACTGAAGCTTTCTTT. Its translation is CASSHTPDTLNTEAFF.

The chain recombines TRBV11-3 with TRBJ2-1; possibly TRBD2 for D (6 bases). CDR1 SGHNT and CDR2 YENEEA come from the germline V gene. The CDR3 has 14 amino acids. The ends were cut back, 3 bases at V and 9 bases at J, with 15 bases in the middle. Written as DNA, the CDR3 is TGTGCCAGCAGCTTCTCCGTTCGGGGAGGTGAGCAGTTCTTC. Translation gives CASSFSVRGGEQFF.

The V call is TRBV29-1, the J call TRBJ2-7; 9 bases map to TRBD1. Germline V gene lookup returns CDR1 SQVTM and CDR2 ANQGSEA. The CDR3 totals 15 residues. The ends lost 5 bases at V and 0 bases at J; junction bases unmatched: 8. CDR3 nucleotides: TGCAGCGTTTACGGGACAGGGACGAGCTCCTACGAGCAGTACTTC. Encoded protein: CSVYGTGTSSYEQYF.

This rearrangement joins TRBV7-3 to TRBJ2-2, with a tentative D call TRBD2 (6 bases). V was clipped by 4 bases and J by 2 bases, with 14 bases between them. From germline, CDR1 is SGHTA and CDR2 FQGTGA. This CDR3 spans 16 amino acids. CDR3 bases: TGTGCCAGCAGCTCTCGGCTAGCGACAAACACCGGGGAGCTGTTTTTT. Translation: CASSSRLATNTGELFF.

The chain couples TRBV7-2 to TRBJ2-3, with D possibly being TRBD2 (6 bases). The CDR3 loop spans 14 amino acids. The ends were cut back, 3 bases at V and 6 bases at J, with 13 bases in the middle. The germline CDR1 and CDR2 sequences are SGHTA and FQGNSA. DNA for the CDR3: TGTGCCAGCAGCTTCAGTAGCGGTCTGGATACGCAGTATTTT. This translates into CASSFSSGLDTQYF.

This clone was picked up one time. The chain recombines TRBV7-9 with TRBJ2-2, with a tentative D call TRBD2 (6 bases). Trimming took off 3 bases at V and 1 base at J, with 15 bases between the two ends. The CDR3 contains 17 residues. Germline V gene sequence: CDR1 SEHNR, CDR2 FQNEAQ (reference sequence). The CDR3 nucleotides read TGTGCCAGCAGCTTCAAGTCTGGGGGAGGGAACACCGGGGAGCTGTTTTTT. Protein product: CASSFKSGGGNTGELFF.